This T cell receptor (beta chain) was identified in a study of T cell responses to AZD1222 COVID-19 vaccine. The overall study: The analysis combined second doses at about 4 or about 12 weeks. Regarding the study as a whole: Among AZD1222 vaccinees, only 5 to 7 were seropositive at baseline. Vaccine-associated CD4 TCRs ranged over spike, dominating at 160-218 and 743-854.

Assay used: immunoSEQ multiplex PCR; TCRdb lists only in-frame clones, some missing. Of some 140,000 clones in the sample, roughly 82% were seen once. The CDR3 contains 14 residues. The J segment lost 6 bases and the V segment lost 3 bases, leaving 4 bases of the junction unmatched. Per the germline V gene, CDR1 is MNHEY and CDR2 is SMNVEV (reference sequence). This clone was observed a handful of times. Its specificity is unknown. The sequencing here drew on peripheral blood, taken on day 0 of AZD1222 vaccination. The J gene is TRBJ2-4, the V gene TRBV27, with 8 bases fitting TRBD2. This TCR was sampled from an adult in good health. The CDR3 DNA follows: TGTGCCAGCAGTTTGGCGGGGGGCGGAAACATTCAGTACTTC. Its protein product is CASSLAGGGNIQYF.